This T cell receptor (beta chain) emerged from a study of a mutant IDH1 vaccine in newly diagnosed glioma (dated by TCRdb to the early 2020s). Background on the whole study: Vaccination was initiated 4-6 weeks after radiotherapy alone, or concurrently with temozolomide cycles in the chemotherapy-containing groups. Peripheral blood was drawn at six visits: V03 (baseline), V05, V07, V10, V12 and V13. For exploratory analyses, 25 to 30 treated patients had longitudinal TCRB deep sequencing done wherever samples were available. Before enrollment, most patients had been given radiochemotherapy with temozolomide as standard therapy, while the rest had received either radiotherapy alone or temozolomide alone. Of the roughly 30 treated patients, 62.5% were male and roughly 40% were female, and a mean age of 40.4 years was recorded. Visit V12 was the week-35 safety follow-up and visit V13 was the week-47 end of study.

Points the paper makes about the study in general: The authors stated that sample limitations prevented analyses of patient blood samples from being reproduced. Across multiple MHC alleles, vaccine-induced immune responses were seen in around 93% of patients. No apparent relationship was observed between pseudoprogression and alterations in the top peripheral T cell clonotypes detected by TCRB sequencing. Selection of PBMC samples for TCRB deep sequencing was based on availability.

For this clone: Its binding antigen is unknown. No base-level quality is on record; no much larger clone is a single base apart.

The library was made by the immunoSEQ multiplex PCR assay. Rearranged TCR beta chain sequences were amplified with the hsTCRB Kit following the manufacturer's protocol. Sequencing of TCRB libraries was carried out on an Illumina MiSeq. The authors processed their data as follows. The kit vendor's proprietary platform handled demultiplexing, trimming and gene mapping. The table was pulled from immuneACCESS by TCRdb, which kept in-frame rearrangements only. Such tables lose some clones; where checked, under half of the loss comes from unresolved V genes, and the rest has no known cause. That table furnishes V, J and clone size, whereas the DNA furnished D and trimming. The sample table contains 35,000 to 50,000 clones; only one count was recorded for around 83% of them. The ten top clones hold under 6% of the sample. Explained via the paper, the time point label denotes: week 35, safety follow-up. Every vaccine dose consisted of 300 ug of a 20-mer mutant IDH1 peptide in Montanide, administered subcutaneously together with topical imiquimod. Across visits V03 through V10, patients got a total of eight vaccinations, given in weeks 1, 3, 5, 7, 11, 15, 19 and 23. The donors had newly diagnosed IDH1-mutant astrocytomas of WHO grade 3 or 4 that showed loss of nuclear ATRX. The samples were drawn from NOA16, a multicentre, single-arm, open-label phase I trial in Germany that tested a mutant IDH1 peptide vaccine in humans for the first time. Genomic DNA for TCRB sequencing was extracted from EDTA blood using the DNeasy Blood and Tissue Kit.

The CDR3 runs 14 residues from the cysteine to the phenylalanine. Solely the CDR3 DNA is kept, with 42 bases framed from the first base. The germline V gene gives CDR1 as SGHDT and CDR2 as YYEEEE. Trimming at the junction amounts to 4 bases on V and 1 base on J, and the germline ends lie 11 bases apart. This clonotype originated in a woman between 45 and 65 years old with glioma. Specimen: PBMCs, collected from a glioma patient whose treatment included an IDH1 peptide vaccine. The sequence links TRBV5-6 to TRBJ1-1; D gene: possibly TRBD1, on 6 matching bases. The DNA sequence is as follows: TGTGCCAGCAGCAGTACAGGGTCGAACACTGAAGCTTTCTTT. The encoded protein is CASSSTGSNTEAFF.